The text below deals with one T cell receptor (beta chain). The data were taken from a study of blood T cell repertoires in COVID-19. Study information: Donors in the United States, Italy and Spain gave samples during acute or convalescent COVID-19. From T cells, B-cell-depleted T cells, or PBMCs came the material, which was cDNA or gDNA.

CDR1 is SGHTA, CDR2 FQGNSA, per germline. The V gene lost 2 bases and the J gene lost 2 bases, with 7 bases spanning the gap. This CDR3 contains 13 residues. In the source study's methods: Nucleated cell number was recorded as an estimate derived from reference gene primer amplification. The table came from immunoSEQ multiplex PCR; TCRdb's copy has only in-frame clones and leaves some out. Clone size and V and J calls were adopted from that table, with D and trimming inferred from the DNA. This repertoire shows fewer than 35,000 clones, roughly 87% found once; its top ten account for less than 2%. This receptor was obtained from a man aged 45-65 years with active or convalescent COVID-19. V and J are TRBV7-2 and TRBJ2-7; D might be TRBD1 (5 bases). Specimen: peripheral blood. The CDR3 region is CASSLRGTYEQYF. The CDR3 DNA follows: TGTGCCAGCAGCTTAAGGGGAACCTACGAGCAGTACTTC.